The clone carrying this TCR beta chain is a singleton in its sample. Its antigen is currently unknown. A clone one base away is much larger, so this may be a read error. Trimming left V 8 bases short and J 2 bases short, with 19 bases between. The germline V gene encodes CDR1 SNHLY and CDR2 FYNNEI. The CDR3 is 16 amino acids. There were TCR beta CDR3 regions amplified from RNA transcripts. When the TCR CDR3 underwent first-round RT-PCR, the HTBI primer set was used. TCRdb re-analysed the multiplex PCR reads in MiXCR, keeping a single row per CDR3 protein. The sample has approximately 640,000 distinct CDR3 sequences, approximately 15% seen once. The data were obtained in a study of T cells in Graves' hyperthyroidism and ophthalmopathy. Study outcomes and limitations: A median about 6 months before onset, the model predicted ophthalmopathy.

This sequence originates from a man between 50 and 59 years old with Graves' hyperthyroidism. Input material: blood. This chain uses TRBV2 with TRBJ2-1; D assignment may be TRBD1 or TRBD2 (6 bases each). CDR3 in amino acids: CASFGGGHGPYNEQFF. In nucleotides, the CDR3 is TGTGCCAGCTTCGGAGGGGGACACGGTCCCTACAATGAGCAGTTCTTC.